Reported below is one T cell receptor (beta chain). Its target is unknown. The CDR3 length is 14 residues. The germline gives CDR1 LGHNA, CDR2 YSLEER. With 0 bases clipped from V and 6 bases from J, the junction kept 5 bases outside the gene matches. These data belong to a study of CD8 T cells in Susac syndrome. Study-wide results and limits: The study admitted that it had a relatively small number of individuals in its TCR sequencing and HLA analysis.

With random hexamers, reverse transcription was performed on about 0.5 to 1 ug of RNA. TCRdb re-called the immunoSEQ multiplex PCR reads with MiXCR, one entry per CDR3 protein. The data contain 110,000 or so distinct CDR3 sequences, around 90% of them singletons. The chain employs TRBV4-3 and TRBJ2-7, with 7 bases lining up with TRBD2. The origin of this receptor is a human donor in good health. Source material: CD4+ T cells from PBMCs. The CDR3 sequence: CASSQDWGGTEQYF. CDR3 in DNA: TGCGCCAGCAGCCAAGATTGGGGAGGGACCGAGCAGTACTTC.